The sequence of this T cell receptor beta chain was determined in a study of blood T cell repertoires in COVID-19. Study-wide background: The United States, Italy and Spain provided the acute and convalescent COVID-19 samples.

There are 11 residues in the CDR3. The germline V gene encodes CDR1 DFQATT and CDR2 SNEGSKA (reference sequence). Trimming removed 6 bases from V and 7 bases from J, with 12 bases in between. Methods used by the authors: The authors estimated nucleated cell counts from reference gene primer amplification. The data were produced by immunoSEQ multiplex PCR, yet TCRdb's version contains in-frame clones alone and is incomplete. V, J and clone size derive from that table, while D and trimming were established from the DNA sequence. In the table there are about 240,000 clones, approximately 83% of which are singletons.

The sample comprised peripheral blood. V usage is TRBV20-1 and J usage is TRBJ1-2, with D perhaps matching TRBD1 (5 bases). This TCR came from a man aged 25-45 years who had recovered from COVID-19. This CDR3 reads CSARSGVGYTF. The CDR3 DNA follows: TGCAGTGCCCGGTCGGGGGTTGGCTACACCTTC.